This TCR beta chain was found in a study of T cells after yellow fever vaccination. Study results and limitations: On re-exposure, the response was weaker but peaked faster, at day 5 versus 15. Any FACS-sorted repertoire could hold abundant clonotypes that contaminate it from the bulk population. After the booster, 96% of CD4 and approximately 87% of CD8 primary-response clones were re-detected.

CDR1 SNHLY and CDR2 FYNNEI come from the germline V gene. The CDR3 is 12 residues long. Trimming shortened V by 7 bases and J by 4 bases, and 9 bases separated the two germline ends. Template-switching 5'RACE yielded the TCR cDNA; a universal primer site and UMIs were added in the process. One entry per CDR3 protein results from TCRdb running MiXCR on the 5' RACE reads. The table records a few hundred thousand distinct CDR3 sequences, 8.7% of them present only once. With regard to this clonotype: The antigen remains undetermined.

J is TRBJ2-3 and V is TRBV2; D might be TRBD1 (5 bases). This TCR derives from a man younger than 35 who received the YFV17D yellow fever vaccine. Specimen: CD4+ T cells sorted from PBMCs, collected 5 days after the yellow fever booster vaccination. CDR3 nucleotide sequence: TGTGCCAGCATCCGACAGTCAGATACGCAGTATTTT. Its protein is CASIRQSDTQYF.